This is a list of T cell receptor beta chains from one sample in a study of lymphopenia after photon versus proton radiotherapy. Repertoires were generated with immunoSEQ multiplex PCR, while TCRdb's copy carries only in-frame clones and drops some. The sample has tens of thousands of clones, 80% to 95% seen once. The sequencing here drew on peripheral blood, taken from a patient treated with photon-based radiotherapy. The receptors were gathered from a middle-aged woman with cholangiocarcinoma. The CDR3 runs from the conserved cysteine through the conserved F or W. The D gene is left open where the match is weak. Clone size, where shown, is once, few, many, or a class for clones that have expanded.

length: 15
size: NA
J: TRBJ1-4
D: NA
V: TRBV2
DNA: TGTGCCAGCAGTGTCAACAGGGCGACTAATGAAAAACTGTTTTTT
CDR3: CASSVNRATNEKLFF

length: 16
size: NA
J: TRBJ2-4
D: NA
V: TRBV6-5
DNA: TGTGCCAGCAGTTACCGACCCACAGATACCAAAAACATTCAGTACTTC
CDR3: CASSYRPTDTKNIQYF

length: 14
size: NA
J: TRBJ1-6
D: NA
V: TRBV27
DNA: TGTGCCAGCAGTTTCTTACAGACCAATTCACCCCTCCACTTT
CDR3: CASSFLQTNSPLHF

length: 14
size: NA
J: TRBJ2-7
D: TRBD1
V: TRBV9
DNA: TGTGCCAGCAGCCCCCGACAGGGATCGGGCGAGCAGTACTTC
CDR3: CASSPRQGSGEQYF

length: 17
size: NA
J: TRBJ1-2
D: TRBD1
V: TRBV28
DNA: TGTGCCAGCAGTTTCGGGGAGGGGACAGGTCCGGCATATGGCTACACCTTC
CDR3: CASSFGEGTGPAYGYTF

length: 16
size: NA
J: TRBJ2-1
D: TRBD1
V: TRBV15
DNA: TGTGCCACCAGCAGCCCACCGGGACAGGGGAACAATGAGCAGTTCTTC
CDR3: CATSSPPGQGNNEQFF

length: 13
size: NA
J: TRBJ1-2
D: TRBD1
V: TRBV2
DNA: TGTGCCAGCAGTTCGGGACAGGGACCTGGCTACACCTTC
CDR3: CASSSGQGPGYTF

length: 15
size: NA
J: TRBJ2-7
D: TRBD1
V: TRBV27
DNA: TGTGCCAGCAGTTTTCCGGGACAGGGGTTTGAGGAGCAGTACTTC
CDR3: CASSFPGQGFEEQYF

length: 14
size: NA
J: TRBJ2-1
D: TRBD1
V: TRBV5-6
DNA: TGTGCCAGCAGCTATACGACAGGGGCAGGGGAGCAGTTCTTC
CDR3: CASSYTTGAGEQFF

length: 15
size: NA
J: TRBJ2-1
D: NA
V: TRBV18
DNA: TGTGCCAGCTCACCACTGGAGGAATCCTACAATGAGCAGTTCTTC
CDR3: CASSPLEESYNEQFF

length: 14
size: NA
J: TRBJ1-1
D: NA
V: TRBV28
DNA: TGTGCCAGCAGTTTGGCCGGGCCCTTCACTGAAGCTTTCTTT
CDR3: CASSLAGPFTEAFF

length: 15
size: NA
J: TRBJ2-2
D: NA
V: TRBV13
DNA: TGTGCCAGCAGCTTAGGGCGGGGGCTCACCGGGGAGCTGTTTTTT
CDR3: CASSLGRGLTGELFF

length: 15
size: once
J: TRBJ2-5
D: TRBD2
V: TRBV6-6
DNA: TGTGCCAGCACTGGGCGGGGGGGCCGCGGAGAGACCCAGTACTTC
CDR3: CASTGRGGRGETQYF

length: 15
size: once
J: TRBJ2-7
D: NA
V: TRBV28
DNA: TGTGCCAGTGGGGGAGCAGGGGTAATGAGCGACGAGCAGTACTTC
CDR3: CASGGAGVMSDEQYF

length: 14
size: once
J: TRBJ2-5
D: NA
V: TRBV10-2
DNA: TGCGCCAGCAGTGATATTGGGGGCGAAGAGACCCAGTACTTC
CDR3: CASSDIGGEETQYF

length: 14
size: NA
J: TRBJ2-3
D: NA
V: TRBV7-9
DNA: TGTGCCAGCAGCTTAGTCATCCCTGGAGATACGCAGTATTTT
CDR3: CASSLVIPGDTQYF

length: 16
size: NA
J: TRBJ2-7
D: NA
V: TRBV27
DNA: TGTGCCAGCAGTCGTACAGGGAGTCCCGTACCCTACGAGCAGTACTTC
CDR3: CASSRTGSPVPYEQYF

length: 13
size: NA
J: TRBJ2-3
D: TRBD2
V: TRBV7-8
DNA: TGTGCCAGCGGCGGGAGGGCCGGAGAAACGCAGTATTTT
CDR3: CASGGRAGETQYF

length: 15
size: NA
J: TRBJ2-4
D: TRBD1
V: TRBV11-1
DNA: TGTGCCAGCAGCTTAGGTCCGGACAGGGTTAACATTCAGTACTTC
CDR3: CASSLGPDRVNIQYF

length: 14
size: NA
J: TRBJ2-3
D: NA
V: TRBV6-6
DNA: TGTGCCAGCAGTCCGACTTTCAGCACAGATACGCAGTATTTT
CDR3: CASSPTFSTDTQYF

length: 14
size: few
J: TRBJ1-2
D: NA
V: TRBV5-1
DNA: TGCGCCAGCAGCTCGAAACAGGGCTCCTATGGCTACACCTTC
CDR3: CASSSKQGSYGYTF

length: 15
size: NA
J: TRBJ2-2
D: NA
V: TRBV10-2
DNA: TGCGCCAGCAAGTTGGCCACAGCGCTTTCCGGGGAGCTGTTTTTT
CDR3: CASKLATALSGELFF

length: 14
size: NA
J: TRBJ2-2
D: NA
V: TRBV4-3
DNA: TGCGCCAGCAGCCAAGATGTTGGGACCGGGGAGCTGTTTTTT
CDR3: CASSQDVGTGELFF

length: 15
size: NA
J: TRBJ2-2
D: TRBD2
V: TRBV28
DNA: TGTGCCAGCAGTGAGACTAGCGGCAACACCGGGGAGCTGTTTTTT
CDR3: CASSETSGNTGELFF

length: 14
size: many
J: TRBJ1-2
D: TRBD1
V: TRBV18
DNA: TGTGCCAGCTCACGGGACAGGGATTCCTATGGCTACACCTTC
CDR3: CASSRDRDSYGYTF

length: 13
size: NA
J: TRBJ1-2
D: NA
V: TRBV19
DNA: TGTGCCAGTAGTATTGAGATATTAGGAGGCTACACCTTC
CDR3: CASSIEILGGYTF

length: 16
size: NA
J: TRBJ1-2
D: NA
V: TRBV10-3
DNA: TGTGCCATCAGTGACAATAGCATAAATGAGGGTTTTGGCTACACCTTC
CDR3: CAISDNSINEGFGYTF

length: 11
size: NA
J: TRBJ2-1
D: NA
V: TRBV6-6
DNA: TGTGCCAGCGGCGACAGTTTTGAGCAGTTCTTC
CDR3: CASGDSFEQFF

length: 12
size: NA
J: TRBJ1-2
D: NA
V: TRBV30
DNA: TGTGCCTGGATCGTCTTGACGGGCGGCTACACCTTC
CDR3: CAWIVLTGGYTF